Listed here are 10 T cell receptor beta chains from one sample, sequenced in a study of blood T cells in healthy people across ages. The use of a sample-barcoded 5' primer and a J-beta primer mix characterized a second PCR of 7 to 11 cycles. TCRdb itself ran the 5' RACE reads through MiXCR, one entry per CDR3 protein. The sample shows 850,000 to 1,100,000 distinct CDR3 sequences, 30% to 40% of them seen only once. Material for sequencing was blood. The receptors come from a man aged 18 to 30 in good health.

Here the CDR3 reads CSAHRGTGNSPLHF. The CDR3 DNA sequence: TGCAGTGCTCACCGGGGGACAGGAAATTCACCCCTCCACTTT. The chain combines TRBV20-1 with TRBJ1-6; 8 nucleotides align to TRBD1. Germline V gene data show CDR1 as DFQATT and CDR2 as SNEGSKA (reference sequence). The junction had 7 bases not matched to a gene; V was cut back by 5 bases and J by 7 bases. This CDR3 is 14 amino acids long.

The chain employs TRBV28 and TRBJ1-2; D might be TRBD1 (6 bases). This CDR3 region has 16 residues. Germline V gene lookup returns CDR1 MDHEN and CDR2 SYDVKM. The V gene lost 1 base and the J gene lost 4 bases, with 16 bases spanning the gap. The CDR3 sequence is CASSLSGGAIVYGYTF. CDR3 nucleotide sequence: TGTGCCAGCAGTTTATCCGGGGGGGCGATCGTCTATGGCTACACCTTC.

This clonotype was recorded a few times. This rearrangement joins TRBV4-2 to TRBJ2-7, with D perhaps matching TRBD1 or TRBD2 (5 bases each). V shed 0 bases and J shed 4 bases, with 19 bases lying between them. The CDR3 contains 17 residues. Per the germline V gene, CDR1 is LGHNA and CDR2 is YNFKEQ. The CDR3 spells CASSQEPLGQGVYEQYF. The CDR3 DNA is TGTGCCAGCAGCCAAGAACCCCTTGGCCAGGGAGTATACGAGCAGTACTTC.

There are a few counts of this clonotype. The chain combines TRBV20-1 with TRBJ1-1; D is unresolved. The CDR3 extends over 14 amino acids. Germline V gene lookup returns CDR1 DFQATT and CDR2 SNEGSKA (reference sequence). Trimming took off 6 bases at V and 0 bases at J, with 14 bases between the two ends. The CDR3 reads CSAPRRDMNTEAFF. The CDR3 DNA reads TGCAGTGCCCCAAGGAGAGACATGAACACTGAAGCTTTCTTT.

V and J are TRBV5-1 and TRBJ1-3, with D unclear. This CDR3 spans 14 amino acids. Between the trimmed V and J ends, which lost 1 base and 4 bases, there was a span of 9 bases. Germline V gives CDR1 SGHRS, CDR2 YFSETQ. For the CDR3, the DNA is TGCGCCAGCAGCTTGACGGAACTGGGAAACACCATATATTTT. Protein sequence: CASSLTELGNTIYF. The full variable domain, with the rest looked up from reference TRBV5-1 and TRBJ1-3, is KAGVTQTPRYLIKTRGQQVTLSCSPISGHRSVSWYQQTPGQGLQFLFEYFSETQRNKGNFPGRFSGRQFSNSRSEMNVSTLELGDSALYLCASSLTELGNTIYFGEGSWLTVV.

This chain joins TRBV12-3 or TRBV12-4 and TRBJ2-4; 8 bases are a match to TRBD2. With 7 bases clipped from V and 0 bases from J, the junction kept 11 bases outside the gene matches. This CDR3 is 17 amino acids long. This CDR3 is CASTQGSGTLAKNIQYF. CDR3 sequence (DNA): TGTGCCAGCACGCAGGGTAGCGGGACCTTAGCCAAAAACATTCAGTACTTC.

This clonotype was detected only a few times. The gene calls are TRBV28 and TRBJ2-3; D perhaps matches TRBD2 (5 bases). The germline V gene encodes CDR1 MDHEN and CDR2 SYDVKM. The length of the CDR3 is 15 residues. Trimming shortened V by 7 bases and J by 3 bases, and 17 bases separated the two germline ends. The CDR3: CASTEARISTDTQYF. CDR3 coding DNA: TGTGCCAGCACGGAGGCGCGCATTTCGACAGATACGCAGTATTTT.

This clonotype was detected only a few times. J is TRBJ2-3 and V is TRBV19; no clear D gene. CDR1 is LNHDA and CDR2 is SQIVND in the germline V gene (reference sequence). The CDR3 spans 15 residues. Trimming left V 3 bases short and J 4 bases short, with 14 bases between. The CDR3: CASSISPSSADTQYF. The DNA of the CDR3 is TGTGCCAGTAGTATTTCCCCCAGTTCGGCAGATACGCAGTATTTT.

This chain joins TRBV5-1 and TRBJ2-1; TRBD2 agrees at 7 bases. V lost 5 bases and J lost 1; bases outside the gene matches: 6. The CDR3 spans 15 residues. CDR1 SGHRS and CDR2 YFSETQ come from the germline V gene. The CDR3 sequence is CASRQSGDSYNEQFF. CDR3 nucleotides: TGCGCCAGCAGGCAGAGCGGGGATTCCTACAATGAGCAGTTCTTC. Complete variable domain (other parts from reference TRBV5-1 and TRBJ2-1): KAGVTQTPRYLIKTRGQQVTLSCSPISGHRSVSWYQQTPGQGLQFLFEYFSETQRNKGNFPGRFSGRQFSNSRSEMNVSTLELGDSALYLCASRQSGDSYNEQFFGPGTRLTVL.

This clonotype was detected a few times. This chain links TRBV9 with TRBJ1-6, with 7 bases matching TRBD1. The germline gives CDR1 SGDLS, CDR2 YYNGEE. The ends lost 3 bases at V and 7 bases at J; junction bases unmatched: 7. This CDR3 spans 15 amino acids. The CDR3 is CASSEGPGGNSPLHF. DNA of the CDR3: TGTGCCAGCAGCGAGGGACCAGGGGGAAATTCACCCCTCCACTTT.